Detailed here is one TCR beta chain. Its recognized antigen is unknown. No much larger clonotype is one base removed from it; base qualities were not supplied. This specimen belongs to a study of blood T cell repertoires in COVID-19 (TCRdb year 2020). Describing the broader study: Samples covering the acute and convalescent phases of COVID-19 were provided by collaborators in the United States, Italy and Spain. The material from the prospective study consisted of cDNA or gDNA derived from T cells, B-cell-depleted T cells, or PBMCs. Subjects who had been exposed to COVID-19, were actively infected with it, or had recovered from it provided the deeply sampled blood TCRbeta repertoires that made up the dataset. The repertoires were made available in a free public database intended to serve as a resource for research on the immune response to SARS-CoV-2. The samples were drawn from two sources: the first 160 participants of the ongoing ImmuneRACE study, and 1,000 to 1,500 subjects contributed by 6 global collaborators. The sample metadata nearly always contained a de-identified subject ID, COVID-19 status, age in years and sex. Where HLA class I and class II types were available, the types were taken from metadata supplied by the sample provider, not from assay-based typing. The research as a whole found: The amount of clinical and demographic metadata varied by source and participant and was provided uncurated.

The immunoSEQ Assay, a bias-controlled multiplex PCR, was used to amplify TCRbeta CDR3 regions from genomic DNA. Per the original workflow: Within the assay, amplification of reference gene primers was used to estimate how many nucleated cells each sample contained. To quantify the absolute abundance of each unique TCRbeta CDR3 rearrangement, sequence reads were collapsed and filtered. For each sample, productive Simpson clonality was calculated as the square root of Simpson's diversity index over productive rearrangements. Entries here come from immuneACCESS through TCRdb and include only in-frame sequences with V and J called. Some clones fail to appear in such tables; in the studies checked, an unresolved V gene covers under half of the shortfall, and the cause of the remainder is unknown. The V and J calls and clone size were taken over from that table, and D and trimming were inferred from the DNA. The sample yields approximately 300,000 clones; 80% to 95% were counted once. Of the sample, approximately 17% is held by the ten largest clones.

Sequences SGHAT (CDR1) and FQNNGV (CDR2) are obtained from the germline V gene. The CDR3 measures 16 amino acids from cysteine to phenylalanine. The only DNA kept is the CDR3, 48 bases in frame from the first base. V is cut back by 5 bases and J by 1 base, with 8 bases in the junction unmatched. Participants in the prospective study were aged roughly 18 to 100 years, lived in 24 United States geographic areas, and enrolled through a virtual design. In the prospective study, cohorts were assigned on the basis of participant-reported clinical history obtained from a screening survey and a study questionnaire. For ImmuneRACE Cohort 3, a participant was defined as recovered based on two consecutive negative NP/OP PCR tests, clearance by a healthcare professional, or resolution of symptoms. Mobile phlebotomists in the prospective study collected whole blood, serum and a nasopharyngeal or oropharyngeal swab from every participant. Participants in the prospective study had the option to provide additional blood draws and questionnaires over a 2-month period. Blood samples from the prospective study were shipped frozen or at room temperature prior to DNA extraction.

The specimen sequenced was PBMCs or T cells enriched from blood (not recorded which). Recombination linked TRBV11-2 to TRBJ1-1; 9 central nucleotides agree with TRBD1. The clonotype originates from a woman aged 30 to 39 who had recovered from COVID-19. The CDR3 here reads CASSRDRVRGNTEAFF. The DNA reads as follows: TGTGCCAGCAGCCGGGACAGGGTGAGGGGGAACACTGAAGCTTTCTTT.